This T cell receptor (beta chain) appears in the sequencing data of a study of cytomegalovirus exposure and HLA in healthy donors. Study results and caveats: The TCR clusters that emerged in the first cohort tended, a later analysis found, to co-occur in the roughly 130 validation repertoires. Rarity marked most TCR sequences, yet some public TCRs occurred in many donors. A list of approximately 150 TCR beta chains associated with cytomegalovirus was given.

Data came from immunoSEQ multiplex PCR; TCRdb stores just in-frame clones and leaves some out. The sample has some 130,000 clones, roughly 87% seen once. About this clone itself: Its target is unknown.

Germline V gives CDR1 LNHDA, CDR2 SQIVND (reference sequence). This CDR3 has 13 amino acids. J gave up 13 bases and V 2 bases, and 7 bases lay outside the gene matches. The chain links TRBV19 to TRBJ2-1; 8 bases line up with TRBD2. Sequencing was done on a sample of PBMCs. This sequence originates from a young woman in good health and CMV-seronegative. CDR3 amino acids: CASSITSGSEQFF. The CDR3 coding sequence is TGTGCCAGTAGTATAACTAGCGGATCGGAACAGTTCTTC.